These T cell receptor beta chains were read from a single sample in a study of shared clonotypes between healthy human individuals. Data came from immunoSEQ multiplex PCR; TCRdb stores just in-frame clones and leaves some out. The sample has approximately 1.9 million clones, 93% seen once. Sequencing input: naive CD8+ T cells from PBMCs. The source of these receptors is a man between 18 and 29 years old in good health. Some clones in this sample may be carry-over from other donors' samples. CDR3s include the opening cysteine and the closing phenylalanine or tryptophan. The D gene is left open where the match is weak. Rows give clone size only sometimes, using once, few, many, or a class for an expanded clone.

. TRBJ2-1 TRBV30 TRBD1 CAWKLRGRVEFF TGTGCCTGGAAATTAAGGGGGCGCGTCGAGTTCTTC
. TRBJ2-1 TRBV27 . CASSFTSRHSYNEQFF TGTGCCAGCAGTTTCACTTCGCGGCATTCCTACAATGAGCAGTTCTTC
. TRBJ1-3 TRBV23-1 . CASSSGDYSTIYF TGCGCCAGCAGCTCGGGGGATTATAGCACCATATATTTT
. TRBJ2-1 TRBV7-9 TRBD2 CASSSPSSGSFNEQFF TGTGCCAGCAGCTCGCCTTCTAGCGGGAGTTTCAATGAGCAGTTCTTC
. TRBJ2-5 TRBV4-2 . CASSQGQADQETQYF TGTGCCAGCAGCCAGGGGCAGGCAGATCAAGAGACCCAGTACTTC
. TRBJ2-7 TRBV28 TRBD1 CASRFPGQLYEQYF TGTGCCAGCAGATTTCCGGGACAGCTGTACGAGCAGTACTTC
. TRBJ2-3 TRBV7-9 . CASKRGTDTQYF TGTGCCAGCAAGAGGGGGACAGATACGCAGTATTTT
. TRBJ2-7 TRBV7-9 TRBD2 CASRAGGPYEQYF TGTGCCAGCAGAGCGGGAGGGCCCTACGAGCAGTACTTC
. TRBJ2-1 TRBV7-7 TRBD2 CASSPRTSGRRNEQFF TGTGCCAGCAGCCCGAGGACTAGCGGGAGGAGGAATGAGCAGTTCTTC
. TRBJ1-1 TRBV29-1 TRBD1 CSVASSGTGWGVTEAFF TGCAGCGTTGCGAGTAGCGGGACAGGGTGGGGGGTGACTGAAGCTTTCTTT
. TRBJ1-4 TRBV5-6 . CASSLGGTPVAFNEKLFF TGTGCCAGCAGCTTGGGAGGGACACCCGTTGCTTTTAATGAAAAACTGTTTTTT
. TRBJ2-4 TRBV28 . CASRGRDSKNIQYF TGTGCCAGCAGGGGGCGGGACAGCAAAAACATTCAGTACTTC
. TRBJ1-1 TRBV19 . CASFGRTEAFF TGTGCCAGCTTTGGGCGGACTGAAGCTTTCTTT
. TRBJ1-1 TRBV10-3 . CAISESVGEAFF TGTGCCATCAGTGAGTCTGTAGGGGAGGCTTTCTTT
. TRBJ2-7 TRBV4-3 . CASSPLPGDDEQYF TGCGCCAGCAGCCCCCTTCCGGGAGACGATGAGCAGTACTTC
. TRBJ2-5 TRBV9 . CASSEFGGGNYQETQYF TGTGCCAGCAGCGAATTCGGAGGGGGAAACTACCAAGAGACCCAGTACTTC
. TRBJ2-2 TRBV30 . CAWSLGEGRRELFF TGTGCCTGGAGCCTGGGAGAGGGAAGACGGGAGCTGTTTTTT
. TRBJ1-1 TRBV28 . CASTMTGLNTEAFF TGTGCCAGCACCATGACAGGATTAAACACTGAAGCTTTCTTT
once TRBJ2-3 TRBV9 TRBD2 CASSDRAGGVTDTQYF TGTGCCAGCAGCGATCGAGCGGGGGGGGTCACAGATACGCAGTATTTT
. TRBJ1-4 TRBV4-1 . CASSLFSEHRGEKLFF TGCGCCAGCAGCCTGTTCTCGGAACACCGGGGAGAAAAACTGTTTTTT
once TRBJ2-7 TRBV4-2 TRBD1 CASSPTGRGYEQYF TGTGCCAGCAGCCCGACAGGGAGAGGCTACGAGCAGTACTTC
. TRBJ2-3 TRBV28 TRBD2 CASSSLLAGGGDTQYF TGTGCCAGCAGTTCCCTACTAGCGGGAGGGGGGGATACGCAGTATTTT
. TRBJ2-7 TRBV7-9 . CASSLVDPLQYF TGTGCCAGCAGCTTAGTGGACCCATTGCAGTACTTC
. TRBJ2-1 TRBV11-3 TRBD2 CASSPRTAREVKDEQFF TGTGCCAGCAGCCCTCGGACGGCGCGGGAGGTAAAGGATGAGCAGTTCTTC
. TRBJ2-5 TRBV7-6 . CASTRLGAGPLQETQYF TGTGCCAGCACCCGTTTAGGTGCCGGGCCCCTCCAAGAGACCCAGTACTTC
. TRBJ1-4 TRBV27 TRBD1 CASSSESGQGFEKLFF TGTGCCAGCAGTAGCGAATCGGGACAGGGATTTGAAAAACTGTTTTTT
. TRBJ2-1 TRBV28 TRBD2 CASSFFSGSTPPFF TGTGCCAGCAGTTTTTTTAGCGGGAGCACCCCACCGTTCTTC
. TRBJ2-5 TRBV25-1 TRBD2 CASSPGLRQETQYF TGTGCCAGCAGCCCGGGACTACGCCAAGAGACCCAGTACTTC
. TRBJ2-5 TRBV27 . CASSGLYQETQYF TGTGCCAGCAGCGGGCTGTACCAAGAGACCCAGTACTTC
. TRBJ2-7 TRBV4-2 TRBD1 CASSQDPKGALNEQYF TGTGCCAGCAGCCAAGACCCCAAGGGGGCGCTTAACGAGCAGTACTTC
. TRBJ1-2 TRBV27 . CASSLRIPTGLDYGYTF TGTGCCAGCAGTTTAAGGATCCCCACAGGGCTAGACTATGGCTACACCTTC
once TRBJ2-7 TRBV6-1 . CASSAGVYEQYF TGTGCCAGCAGTGCGGGAGTTTACGAGCAGTACTTC
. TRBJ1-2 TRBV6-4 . CASSPEPSNYGYTF TGTGCCAGCAGTCCAGAGCCCTCTAACTATGGCTACACCTTC
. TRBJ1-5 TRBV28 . CASSPPLNQPQHF TGTGCCAGCAGTCCACCCCTCAATCAGCCCCAGCATTTT
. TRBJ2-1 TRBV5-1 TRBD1 CASSMDRVKIEQFF TGCGCCAGCAGCATGGACAGGGTAAAAATTGAGCAGTTCTTC
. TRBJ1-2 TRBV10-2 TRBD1 CASSESKGARLNYGYTF TGCGCCAGCAGTGAGTCAAAGGGGGCACGCCTAAACTATGGCTACACCTTC
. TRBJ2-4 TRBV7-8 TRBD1 CASSPGTGGWLAKNIQYF TGTGCCAGCAGCCCAGGGACAGGGGGTTGGCTAGCCAAAAACATTCAGTACTTC